These 17 T cell receptor beta chains originate from one sample sequenced in a study of cytomegalovirus exposure and HLA in healthy donors. The PCR used 60 Vbeta and 13 Jbeta primers. Assay: immunoSEQ multiplex PCR; the TCRdb copy retains only in-frame clones and omits some. Found here are 120,000 to 150,000 clones, more than 70% of them singletons; the top ten hold around 3.2%. Sequenced input: PBMCs. Receptor source: a man aged 40-49 years in good health and CMV-seronegative.

This chain joins TRBV5-4 and TRBJ1-2, with 7 bases aligning to TRBD1. Germline values: CDR1 SGHNT, CDR2 YYREEE (reference sequence). This CDR3 comprises 14 residues. V shed 4 bases, J shed 8 bases, and the junction held 11 bases outside the gene matches. CDR3 sequence reads: CASSPSTGIGGYTF. The CDR3 DNA reads TGTGCCAGCAGCCCCTCGACAGGGATCGGGGGCTACACCTTC.

The chain has TRBV27 and TRBJ1-1, with D perhaps TRBD1 (5 bases). Germline V gives CDR1 MNHEY, CDR2 SMNVEV (reference sequence). The CDR3 is made up of 19 amino acids. The V gene lost 1 base and the J gene lost 2 bases, with 23 bases spanning the gap. In DNA form, the CDR3 reads TGTGCCAGCAGTTTATTTTACCCCTCGTTTGGGGGGGTAAACACTGAAGCTTTCTTT. Residues: CASSLFYPSFGGVNTEAFF.

The chain carries TRBV5-1 and TRBJ2-3; 10 positions agree with TRBD2. V trimming: 0 bases; J trimming: 5 bases; junction bases outside the gene matches: 6. There are 16 residues in the CDR3. Germline V gene data show CDR1 as SGHRS and CDR2 as YFSETQ. Here the CDR3 DNA reads TGCGCCAGCAGCTTGGGTAGCGGGGGGACGGAAGATACGCAGTATTTT. Protein sequence: CASSLGSGGTEDTQYF.

CDR3: CASSEVEGTGYTF. In nucleotides, the CDR3 is TGTGCCAGCAGTGAAGTTGAGGGTACGGGCTACACCTTC. This sequence joins TRBV6-1 and TRBJ1-2; no firm D call. Trimming shortened V by 1 base and J by 8 bases, and 11 bases separated the two germline ends. CDR1 MNHNS and CDR2 SASEGT come from the germline V gene. The CDR3 is 13 residues long.

This clone was detected once. The chain couples TRBV7-2 to TRBJ1-2; 10 bases match TRBD1. Per germline, CDR1 SGHTA and CDR2 FQGNSA. The junction had 10 bases not matched to a gene; V was cut back by 4 bases and J by 8 bases. CDR3 length: 15 residues. CDR3 protein: CASSSRQGALRGYTF. The CDR3 DNA reads TGTGCCAGCAGCTCTCGACAGGGGGCATTGAGAGGCTACACCTTC.

The chain combines TRBV7-9 with TRBJ2-7; TRBD1 aligns across 7 bases. CDR3 length: 14 residues. J lost 4 bases, V lost 3 bases, and 6 bases had no gene match. The germline gives CDR1 SEHNR, CDR2 FQNEAQ (reference sequence). DNA of the CDR3: TGTGCCAGCAGCTTCACGGGACAGTTTTACGAGCAGTACTTC. The encoded protein is CASSFTGQFYEQYF.

V and J are TRBV6-5 and TRBJ1-3, with 9 positions matching TRBD1. The J segment lost 7 bases and the V segment lost 2 bases, leaving 6 bases of the junction unmatched. CDR1 is MNHEY and CDR2 is SVGAGI in the germline V gene. CDR3 size: 15 residues. Written as DNA, the CDR3 is TGTGCCAGCAGTTACCGGGCAGGACAGGGGAACACCATATATTTT. Translated: CASSYRAGQGNTIYF.

The chain employs TRBV9 and TRBJ2-2, with 11 bases fitting TRBD1. J lost 4 bases, V lost 5 bases, and 7 bases had no gene match. The CDR3 is made up of 16 amino acids. Per germline, CDR1 SGDLS and CDR2 YYNGEE. This CDR3 is CASSTRGTGGTGELFF. The CDR3 nucleotides read TGTGCCAGCAGTACGAGAGGGACAGGGGGCACCGGGGAGCTGTTTTTT.

The rearrangement links TRBV4-2 to TRBJ2-6; D call uncertain. CDR1 and CDR2 from the germline V gene are LGHNA and YNFKEQ. The CDR3 has 15 residues. V lost 3 bases and J 0 bases, leaving 6 bases between the germline ends. This chain's CDR3 is CASSQASSGANVLTF. In DNA, the CDR3 is TGTGCCAGCAGCCAGGCTAGCTCTGGGGCCAACGTCCTGACTTTC.

In its sample, this clone was seen a few times. The chain employs TRBV7-9 and TRBJ2-1; tentative D call: TRBD1 (6 bases). In germline, CDR1 is SEHNR, CDR2 FQNEAQ (reference sequence). The germline V and J ends were trimmed by 5 bases and 10 bases, with 15 bases remaining between them. The CDR3 contains 13 residues. The CDR3 DNA is TGTGCCAGCAGCCCGAAACAGGGCGGCGAGCAGTTCTTC. It specifies CASSPKQGGEQFF.

The genes are TRBV7-3 and TRBJ1-1; tentative D call: TRBD1 (5 bases). This CDR3 has 12 residues. Germline V CDR1 and CDR2: SGHTA, FQGTGA. Trimming shortened V by 7 bases and J by 11 bases, and 17 bases separated the two germline ends. CDR3: CASTTPGGSAFF. The DNA of the CDR3 is TGTGCCAGCACCACCCCCGGGGGGAGTGCTTTCTTT.

The V gene is TRBV15, the J gene TRBJ1-2, with 10 bases lining up with TRBD1. The CDR3 covers 15 residues. Germline CDR1 is LNHNV and CDR2 is YYDKDF (reference sequence). V was clipped by 1 base and J by 7 bases; unmatched bases: 6. Here the CDR3 reads CATSRGQGAAIGYTF. The CDR3 bases are TGTGCCACCAGCAGAGGACAGGGGGCGGCTATTGGCTACACCTTC.

The genes are TRBV7-9 and TRBJ2-3; the match to TRBD1 covers 8 bases. This CDR3 region has 16 residues. The germline gives CDR1 SEHNR, CDR2 FQNEAQ (reference sequence). Trimming at V came to 4 bases and at J to 0 bases, leaving 6 bases not matched to a gene. The CDR3: CASSWGGQGSTDTQYF. The CDR3 nucleotides read TGTGCCAGCAGCTGGGGAGGACAGGGAAGCACAGATACGCAGTATTTT.

V is TRBV6-5 and J is TRBJ1-6, with a tentative D call TRBD1 (5 bases). V was cut by 6 bases and J by 10 bases, with 16 bases left in between. CDR3 length equals 14 residues. Germline V gene lookup returns CDR1 MNHEY and CDR2 SVGAGI. DNA of the CDR3: TGTGCCAGCAGCTCAAGGCAGGGAGGGTCACCCCTCCACTTT. This sequence encodes CASSSRQGGSPLHF.

The V call is TRBV27, the J call TRBJ2-7; the D gene is possibly TRBD1 (7 bases). There are 17 residues in the CDR3. Germline V gene data show CDR1 as MNHEY and CDR2 as SMNVEV (reference sequence). Trimming cost V 5 bases and J 3 bases, with 23 bases left between them. As DNA, the CDR3 is TGTGCCAGCAGTCCCAGGAGGGGACAGAACCTTTACTACGAGCAGTACTTC. Its translation is CASSPRRGQNLYYEQYF.

The rearrangement joins TRBV5-1 to TRBJ1-1, with 10 bases identical to TRBD1. Germline CDR1 reads SGHRS; CDR2 reads YFSETQ. This CDR3 spans 16 amino acids. V shed 3 bases, J shed 7 bases, and the junction held 12 bases outside the gene matches. CDR3 amino acids: CASSSPGTGANLEAFF. The CDR3, as DNA: TGCGCCAGCAGCTCCCCCGGGACAGGGGCCAACCTTGAAGCTTTCTTT.

The chain combines TRBV4-1 with TRBJ2-7; 8 bases are a match to TRBD2. The V gene's germline CDR1 is MGHRA and CDR2 YSYEKL. The length of the CDR3 is 15 residues. J gave up 5 bases and V 4 bases, and 10 bases lay outside the gene matches. In nucleotides, the CDR3 is TGCGCCAGCAGCCTTGGGACTAGTGGTTTGGACGAGCAGTACTTC. Protein: CASSLGTSGLDEQYF.